This entry lists 17 T cell receptor beta chains sequenced from one sample in a study of blood T cell repertoires in COVID-19. Measured with immunoSEQ multiplex PCR; TCRdb has only the in-frame clones, and not every one. Of 150,000 to 200,000 clones in the sample, around 82% were seen once. Specimen: PBMCs or T cells enriched from blood (not recorded which). The receptors derive from a man aged 40-49 years who had recovered from COVID-19.

The J gene is TRBJ2-7, the V gene TRBV21-1; TRBD2, as called in the table, went unchecked against the DNA. TRBV21-1 is given as a pseudogene. The CDR3 is made up of 16 amino acids. CDR3 loop: CASSKPEEREGIEQYV. The CDR3 coding sequence is TGTGCCAGCAGCAAACCCGAGGAGAGGGAGGGGATCGAGCAGTACGTC.

This chain connects TRBV5-1 to TRBJ2-1, with D perhaps matching TRBD1 (6 bases). CDR1 and CDR2 (germline): SGHRS, YFSETQ. Trimming removed 3 bases from V and 1 base from J, with 11 bases in between. The CDR3 length is 15 residues. CDR3 bases: TGCGCCAGCAGCTCTGGGCAGGGGTCCTACAATGAGCAGTTCTTC. It yields the protein CASSSGQGSYNEQFF.

The chain recombines TRBV19 with TRBJ1-1; TRBD1 might be the D (5 bases). The V gene's germline CDR1 is LNHDA and CDR2 SQIVND (reference sequence). There are 15 residues in the CDR3. V was shortened by 1 base and J by 3 bases, with 12 bases between the two germline ends. The chain's CDR3 is CASSIGWGGDTEAFF. CDR3 coding DNA: TGTGCCAGTAGTATAGGCTGGGGCGGGGACACTGAAGCTTTCTTT.

This clone was recorded at least ten times. This chain joins TRBV2 and TRBJ2-2, with 7 bases that match TRBD1. In germline, CDR1 is SNHLY, CDR2 FYNNEI. The CDR3 runs 15 residues. With 6 bases clipped from V and 5 bases from J, the junction kept 9 bases outside the gene matches. CDR3 in amino acids: CASRNRDSQTGELFF. CDR3 bases: TGTGCCAGCAGAAATAGGGACAGCCAGACCGGGGAGCTGTTTTTT.

The chain joins TRBV5-4 to TRBJ1-1; D unclear. V dropped 0 bases and J dropped 7 bases, with 10 bases sitting between them. Germline V lookup: CDR1 SGHNT, CDR2 YYREEE (reference sequence). The length of the CDR3 is 13 residues. Here the CDR3 DNA reads TGTGCCAGCAGCTTGGTGGGAGCTAGTGAAGCTTTCTTT. This gives the protein CASSLVGASEAFF. Full variable domain (remainder filled in from reference TRBV5-4 and TRBJ1-1): ETGVTQSPTHLIKTRGQQVTLRCSSQSGHNTVSWYQQALGQGPQFIFQYYREEENGRGNFPPRFSGLQFPNYSSELNVNALELDDSALYLCASSLVGASEAFFGQGTRLTVV.

CDR3 DNA: TGTGCCAGCCGGTTCCACAATGAGCAGTTCTTC. Translating gives CASRFHNEQFF. The chain has TRBV2 and TRBJ2-1; D is unresolved. CDR3 length equals 11 residues. CDR1 is SNHLY, CDR2 FYNNEI, per germline. V was shortened by 8 bases and J by 5 bases, with 7 bases between the two germline ends.

This chain connects TRBV18 to TRBJ1-4; D may be TRBD1 (6 bases). V dropped 5 bases and J dropped 5 bases, with 15 bases sitting between them. The CDR3 contains 15 residues. The germline gives CDR1 KGHSH, CDR2 LQKENI. The CDR3 sequence: CASSRSGGRNEKLFF. The CDR3 nucleotides read TGTGCCAGCTCAAGGTCGGGGGGCAGGAATGAAAAACTGTTTTTT.

V usage is TRBV10-1 and J usage is TRBJ1-5; possible D gene TRBD1, 6 bases. V lost 10 bases to trimming and J lost 6 bases, with 25 bases between them. Germline V CDR1 and CDR2: WNHNN, SYGVQD (reference sequence). The CDR3 is 16 residues long. DNA for the CDR3: TGCGCCATCACAGGGAAGGGATTACTAATATGTCAGCCCCAGCATTTT. Its translation is CAITGKGLLICQPQHF.

The chain joins TRBV24-1 to TRBJ2-3, with 7 positions matching TRBD2. Trimming removed 7 bases from V and 7 bases from J; junction bases left unmatched: 4. The germline V gene has CDR1 KGHDR and CDR2 SFDVKD. This CDR3 contains 12 residues. In nucleotides, the CDR3 is TGTGCCACCAGCCCGGGGGGACATACGCAGTATTTT. As protein: CATSPGGHTQYF.

The chain has TRBV2 and TRBJ1-2, with 7 nucleotides matching TRBD1. CDR3 length: 13 amino acids. Germline CDR1 is SNHLY and CDR2 is FYNNEI. The V gene end was trimmed by 6 bases and the J gene end by 6 bases; junction bases not matched to a gene: 7. The CDR3 DNA follows: TGTGCCAGCAGGACCGGACAGGTTAATGGCTACACCTTC. Protein: CASRTGQVNGYTF.

This clone was recorded many times. V gene TRBV2 combines with J gene TRBJ1-1, with 7 bases identical to TRBD1. Germline CDR1 is SNHLY and CDR2 is FYNNEI. Losses at the gene ends were 8 bases for V and 4 bases for J; bases not matched to a gene: 10. This CDR3 is built from 14 residues. CDR3 DNA sequence: TGTGCCAGCCTAGCGACAGGGTCGGGCACTGAAGCTTTCTTT. It is translated as CASLATGSGTEAFF.

This chain joins TRBV11-2 and TRBJ1-2; 10 positions match TRBD1. V was pared by 5 bases and J by 5 bases, with 8 bases of the junction left unmatched. The CDR3 extends over 15 amino acids. The germline V gene encodes CDR1 SGHAT and CDR2 FQNNGV. CDR3 protein: CASSPRQGAYYGYTF. In DNA, the CDR3 is TGTGCCAGCAGCCCCCGACAGGGGGCGTATTATGGCTACACCTTC.

CDR3 nucleotides: TGTGCCAGCAGCTCCTACGAACAGGGGGACTATGGCTACACCTTC. Translating gives CASSSYEQGDYGYTF. V is TRBV11-2 and J is TRBJ1-2, with 8 bases aligning to TRBD1. The CDR3 is 15 amino acids. The trim removed 4 bases at V and 3 bases at J, leaving 7 bases unmatched. Germline lookup yields CDR1 SGHAT and CDR2 FQNNGV.

This clone turned up a few times. This sequence joins TRBV2 and TRBJ1-2; the D gene is possibly TRBD1 (6 bases). CDR3 length: 13 residues. The V end was cut by 6 bases, the J end by 5 bases, with 13 bases between. Germline lookup yields CDR1 SNHLY and CDR2 FYNNEI. CDR3 coding DNA: TGTGCCAGCAGCACAGGGCCCGGATATGGCTACACCTTC. This encodes CASSTGPGYGYTF.

This clone was counted only a few times. The V and J genes are TRBV7-3 and TRBJ1-3, with 10 bases lining up with TRBD1. V lost 8 bases to trimming and J lost 4 bases; unmatched junction nucleotides: 5. The CDR3 has 14 amino acids. Germline loops: CDR1 SGHTA, CDR2 FQGTGA. CDR3: CASGPGQGGNTIYF. The CDR3 coding sequence is TGTGCCAGCGGCCCGGGACAGGGGGGAAACACCATATATTTT.

This chain connects TRBV6-1 to TRBJ1-2; 11 bases fit TRBD1. CDR3 length: 15 residues. Germline V gene lookup returns CDR1 MNHNS and CDR2 SASEGT. Trimming at V came to 2 bases and at J to 7 bases, leaving 6 bases not matched to a gene. As DNA, the CDR3 is TGTGCCAGCAGTGAAAATGAGGGGACAGGGGGTGGCTACACCTTC. Amino acid sequence: CASSENEGTGGGYTF.

V usage is TRBV4-2 and J usage is TRBJ1-2; no firm D call. The CDR3 has 15 amino acids. Germline CDR1 LGHNA, CDR2 YNFKEQ. Deletions cut 3 bases from V and 4 bases from J, with 15 bases between. The CDR3 DNA reads as TGTGCCAGCAGCCAGTCCACGGGGAGCCCCTATGGCTACACCTTC. Translated, it gives CASSQSTGSPYGYTF.